Each of the 16 T cell receptor beta chains below was sequenced from the same sample in a study of OX40 agonist ivuxolimab in advanced cancers. Clones were sequenced by immunoSEQ multiplex PCR, and TCRdb holds only the in-frame ones, with some missing. The sample lists fewer than 45,000 clones, just under 75% occurring once. The sequenced sample was CD4+ or CD8+ T cells sorted from blood, obtained in a trial of the OX40 agonist ivuxolimab. The receptor source for this set is an adult with an advanced solid tumor such as melanoma, head and neck, liver or kidney cancer.

In this sample, this clone turned up once. At one end the junction does not follow the germline gene, possibly because of a read error. This sequence joins TRBV19 and TRBJ2-7; possibly TRBD1 for D (6 bases). This CDR3 comprises 13 residues. Germline V gene data show CDR1 as LNHDA and CDR2 as SQIVND (reference sequence). The CDR3 sequence is CASSPTGSFEQYF. CDR3 DNA sequence: TGTGCCAGTAGCCCGACAGGTTCCTTCGAGCAGTACTTC.

V and J are TRBV5-1 and TRBJ1-4, with a possible D match to TRBD1 (5 bases). V gave up 0 bases and J gave up 0 bases, with 9 bases separating them. This CDR3 has 16 residues. Germline V gene sequence: CDR1 SGHRS, CDR2 YFSETQ. The CDR3 region is CASSLAGTATNEKLFF. For the CDR3, the DNA is TGCGCCAGCAGCTTGGCCGGGACCGCAACTAATGAAAAACTGTTTTTT.

This chain links TRBV30 with TRBJ1-2, with TRBD1 identical over 7 bases. The CDR3 runs to 11 residues. Germline CDR1 reads GTSNPN; CDR2 reads SVGIG (reference sequence). J gave up 5 bases and V 5 bases, and 2 bases lay outside the gene matches. In DNA form, the CDR3 reads TGTGCCTGGGCGACAGGGTATGGCTACACCTTC. Amino acids: CAWATGYGYTF.

This chain links TRBV2 with TRBJ2-2; 10 positions agree with TRBD2. The length of the CDR3 is 17 residues. V shed 2 bases, J shed 8 bases, and the junction held 11 bases outside the gene matches. Looked up from germline, CDR1 is SNHLY and CDR2 is FYNNEI. The CDR3: CASSEPRVTSGEGELFF. CDR3 in DNA: TGTGCCAGCAGTGAACCGCGAGTCACTAGCGGGGAAGGGGAGCTGTTTTTT.

The DNA for the CDR3 is TGCAGTGCTAGAGAGGATGGCTACACCTTC. It codes for CSAREDGYTF. The J gene is TRBJ1-2, the V gene TRBV20-1; no clear D. Per the germline V gene, CDR1 is DFQATT and CDR2 is SNEGSKA (reference sequence). The V end was cut by 0 bases, the J end by 6 bases, with 2 bases between. The CDR3 extends over 10 amino acids.

The chain links TRBV2 to TRBJ2-7; 7 nucleotides align to TRBD2. Germline-derived CDR1 and CDR2 are SNHLY and FYNNEI. The J segment lost 2 bases and the V segment lost 4 bases, leaving 2 bases of the junction unmatched. The CDR3 extends over 13 amino acids. The CDR3 nucleotides read TGTGCCAGCAGTGGGGAGGGGACCTACGAGCAGTACGTC. Protein product: CASSGEGTYEQYV.

This clone is medium-sized within its sample. The chain recombines TRBV6-1 with TRBJ1-2; 8 bases align to TRBD1. Germline V CDR1 and CDR2: MNHNS, SASEGT. The CDR3 extends over 17 amino acids. V lost 2 bases to trimming and J lost 5 bases; unmatched junction nucleotides: 13. This CDR3 is CASSEPTAGGLTYGYTF. CDR3 nucleotide sequence: TGTGCCAGCAGTGAACCTACGGCAGGGGGCTTGACGTATGGCTACACCTTC.

This clone was observed a few times. This chain uses TRBV2 with TRBJ1-6, with a weak D call TRBD1 (5 bases). The CDR3 length is 16 residues. Trimming pared 6 bases from V and 14 bases from J, leaving 26 bases between. Per the germline V gene, CDR1 is SNHLY and CDR2 is FYNNEI. This CDR3 is CASSGNPGLIIGALHF. The CDR3, as DNA: TGTGCCAGCAGCGGTAACCCGGGACTCATAATCGGGGCCCTCCACTTT.

The rearrangement links TRBV7-2 to TRBJ1-1; tentative D call: TRBD1 (5 bases). Germline V gene sequence: CDR1 SGHTA, CDR2 FQGNSA. The CDR3 consists of 14 residues. The V end lost 1 base, the J end lost 4 bases, and 10 bases lay between the germline ends. CDR3 sequence (DNA): TGTGCCAGCAGCTTAGGGCGGGGGACCACTGAAGCTTTCTTT. The encoded protein is CASSLGRGTTEAFF. Drawing the rest from reference TRBV7-2 and TRBJ1-1, the complete variable domain is GAGVSQSPSNKVTEKGKDVELRCDPISGHTALYWYRQSLGQGLEFLIYFQGNSAPDKSGLPSDRFSAERTGGSVSTLTIQRTQQEDSAVYLCASSLGRGTTEAFFGQGTRLTVV.

This chain links TRBV6-1 with TRBJ1-2; D not resolved. From germline, CDR1 is MNHNS and CDR2 SASEGT. Deletions cut 2 bases from V and 3 bases from J, with 19 bases between. The CDR3 totals 17 residues. The CDR3 bases are TGTGCCAGCAGTGAAAGGATCCAAGGGAGTTATTACTATGGCTACACCTTC. Residues: CASSERIQGSYYYGYTF.

The chain carries TRBV30 and TRBJ2-1; no firm D call. The germline V and J ends were trimmed by 3 bases and 7 bases, with 4 bases remaining between them. This CDR3 spans 10 amino acids. The germline V gene has CDR1 GTSNPN and CDR2 SVGIG (reference sequence). CDR3 sequence reads: CAWRLNEQFF. The DNA of the CDR3 is TGTGCCTGGAGATTAAATGAGCAGTTCTTC.

The chain combines TRBV12-5 with TRBJ1-2; 7 positions agree with TRBD1. V was clipped by 0 bases and J by 6 bases; unmatched bases: 4. CDR1 LGHNT and CDR2 FRNRAP come from the germline V gene. The CDR3 spans 14 residues. The DNA of the CDR3 is TGTGCTAGTGGTTTGGTACAGGGGCGGGATGGCTACACCTTC. It encodes CASGLVQGRDGYTF.

V is TRBV19 and J is TRBJ2-7; D remains ambiguous. The CDR3 is 15 residues long. Trimming removed 4 bases at V and 3 bases at J, with 16 bases between. Germline V gene data show CDR1 as LNHDA and CDR2 as SQIVND (reference sequence). The CDR3 sequence is CASSTLRTVNYEQYF. The CDR3 region has the DNA TGTGCCAGTAGTACACTCCGGACGGTGAACTACGAGCAGTACTTC.

Remarks on this clone: The germline gene is not matched at one end of the junction; a read error may be the cause. The chain links TRBV30 to TRBJ2-1; D gene uncertain. Germline lookup yields CDR1 GTSNPN and CDR2 SVGIG (reference sequence). CDR3 length equals 11 residues. CDR3: CAWSLGGERFF. The CDR3, as DNA: TGTGCCTGGAGTCTGGGTGGTGAGCGGTTCTTC.

The chain joins TRBV30 to TRBJ1-2, with TRBD1 identical over 11 bases. V lost 4 bases and J lost 0; bases outside the gene matches: 13. The CDR3 loop spans 18 amino acids. CDR1 GTSNPN and CDR2 SVGIG come from the germline V gene (reference sequence). The CDR3 region is CAWTFGTGGSIANYGYTF. The CDR3 DNA reads as TGTGCCTGGACTTTCGGGACAGGGGGATCCATAGCTAACTATGGCTACACCTTC.

This clone came up a few times. V and J are TRBV21-1 and TRBJ1-6. TRBV21-1 is tagged as a pseudogene. The CDR3 has 13 amino acids. CDR3 sequence: CASSVEVNSPLHF. CDR3 in DNA: TGTGCCAGCAGCGTAGAGGTTAATTCACCCCTCCACTTT.